Below are 20 T cell receptor beta chains sequenced from a single sample in a study of T-cell memory formation after mild COVID-19. TCRdb re-derived calls from the 5' RACE reads in MiXCR, one entry per CDR3 protein. The sample contains about 210,000 distinct CDR3 sequences, 8% to 11% of which appear only once. The sequenced sample was PBMCs or a T cell subset sorted from them (not recorded which). These receptors were collected from a man aged 18 to 30 who had mild COVID-19 (a few samples of this study predate the infection). Cell type and time point are not known.

The genes are TRBV5-1 and TRBJ2-1; D gene unclear. The germline V gene has CDR1 SGHRS and CDR2 YFSETQ. This CDR3 has 11 residues. Deletions cut 4 bases from V and 12 bases from J, with 11 bases between. This CDR3 is CASSADKGQFF. DNA for the CDR3: TGCGCCAGCAGCGCAGACAAGGGGCAGTTCTTC.

The rearrangement joins TRBV9 to TRBJ1-1; D remains unclear. This CDR3 spans 14 amino acids. Germline loops: CDR1 SGDLS, CDR2 YYNGEE. With 4 bases removed from V and 4 bases from J, the gap between germline ends came to 14 bases. Here the CDR3 reads CASSTRWVGTEAFF. The CDR3 DNA reads TGTGCCAGCAGCACCCGGTGGGTGGGCACTGAAGCTTTCTTT.

This clonotype has a handful of counts. This chain joins TRBV7-2 and TRBJ1-2, with D maybe TRBD1 (5 bases). Germline V gene lookup returns CDR1 SGHTA and CDR2 FQGNSA. Trimming took off 4 bases at V and 8 bases at J, with 20 bases between the two ends. CDR3 length: 15 residues. The CDR3 sequence: CASSSAGALRNGYTF. The DNA for the CDR3 is TGTGCCAGCAGCTCAGCCGGGGCCCTCCGAAACGGCTACACCTTC.

Only a few counts were recorded for this clonotype. This chain connects TRBV5-5 to TRBJ2-5; D not resolved. The length of the CDR3 is 14 residues. From germline, CDR1 is SGHKS and CDR2 YYEKEE (reference sequence). The V end lost 2 bases, the J end lost 2 bases, and 10 bases lay between the germline ends. The CDR3 loop reads CASSFFDFQETQYF. Written as DNA, the CDR3 is TGTGCCAGCAGCTTCTTCGATTTTCAAGAGACCCAGTACTTC.

This clonotype showed up just a few times. The gene calls are TRBV7-3 and TRBJ2-5, with D perhaps matching TRBD1 or TRBD2 (5 bases each). The CDR3 runs to 13 residues. Per the germline V gene, CDR1 is SGHTA and CDR2 is FQGTGA. Trimming took 5 bases from V and 5 from J, leaving 12 bases between them. The CDR3 nucleotides are TGTGCCAGCAGCCCGAACTGGGGGGAGACCCAGTACTTC. Translated, it gives CASSPNWGETQYF.

This clonotype has a handful of counts. The V gene is TRBV2, the J gene TRBJ2-3, with TRBD2 matching 7 bases. Germline values: CDR1 SNHLY, CDR2 FYNNEI. The CDR3 spans 16 residues. J lost 3 bases, V lost 0 bases, and 6 bases had no gene match. The CDR3 region is CASSEALAGRTDTQYF. In DNA form, the CDR3 reads TGTGCCAGCAGTGAAGCGTTAGCGGGTCGAACAGATACGCAGTATTTT.

The chain recombines TRBV9 with TRBJ2-3; TRBD2 agrees at 12 bases. The germline gives CDR1 SGDLS, CDR2 YYNGEE. This CDR3 has 16 amino acids. V was clipped by 4 bases and J by 6 bases; unmatched bases: 9. The CDR3 region is CASSSSGLAGVDTQYF. CDR3 DNA sequence: TGTGCCAGCAGCTCCTCGGGACTAGCGGGTGTCGATACGCAGTATTTT.

This chain joins TRBV5-1 and TRBJ1-2; 7 bases are shared with TRBD1. The ends lost 0 bases at V and 6 bases at J; junction bases unmatched: 5. This CDR3 comprises 14 residues. From germline, CDR1 is SGHRS and CDR2 YFSETQ. This chain's CDR3 is CASSLAGTADGYTF. CDR3 in DNA: TGCGCCAGCAGCTTGGCCGGGACAGCCGATGGCTACACCTTC.

V gene TRBV5-1 combines with J gene TRBJ2-7; D may match TRBD1 or TRBD2 (5 bases each). The CDR3 is 13 residues long. Trimming removed 1 base from V and 5 bases from J, with 10 bases in between. CDR1 SGHRS and CDR2 YFSETQ come from the germline V gene. The CDR3 DNA sequence: TGCGCCAGCAGCTTGACGGGGCGAAACGAGCAGTACGTC. It codes for CASSLTGRNEQYV.

The chain uses TRBV7-2 and TRBJ2-5; D gene uncertain. CDR1 SGHTA and CDR2 FQGNSA come from the germline V gene. Deletions cut 5 bases from V and 5 bases from J, with 15 bases between. This CDR3 is 14 amino acids long. The CDR3 is CASSPGPLRETQYF. DNA of the CDR3: TGTGCCAGCAGCCCGGGCCCCCTCCGGGAGACCCAGTACTTC.

This clonotype was seen a few times. This chain links TRBV24-1 with TRBJ1-5, with D hard to call. Germline V lookup: CDR1 KGHDR, CDR2 SFDVKD. V was pared by 1 base and J by 4 bases, with 7 bases between. The CDR3 length is 14 residues. In DNA, the CDR3 is TGTGCCACCAGTGATTTTCTCCATAATCAGCCCCAGCATTTT. This gives the protein CATSDFLHNQPQHF.

The CDR3 DNA is TGTGCCACCAGCAGAGATAGGAACTCCTACGAGCAGTACTTC. It translates to CATSRDRNSYEQYF. The V and J genes are TRBV15 and TRBJ2-7; no definite D call. Germline lookup yields CDR1 LNHNV and CDR2 YYDKDF (reference sequence). This CDR3 is built from 14 residues. The V end lost 0 bases, the J end lost 0 bases, and 6 bases lay between the germline ends.

The chain is built from TRBV7-2 and TRBJ2-5, with unresolved D. Trimming shortened V by 0 bases and J by 5 bases, and 13 bases separated the two germline ends. Per the germline V gene, CDR1 is SGHTA and CDR2 is FQGNSA. This CDR3 has 15 residues. The CDR3 here is CASSLAVRSRETQYF. The CDR3 DNA is TGTGCCAGCAGCTTAGCAGTCCGAAGCCGGGAGACCCAGTACTTC.

This sequence joins TRBV12-3 or TRBV12-4 and TRBJ2-7; 7 bases align to TRBD1. V lost 5 bases and J lost 4; bases outside the gene matches: 11. The length of the CDR3 is 15 residues. In DNA form, the CDR3 reads TGTGCCAGCAGTGTTTACCGGGACAGAGCGTACGAGCAGTACTTC. Translating gives CASSVYRDRAYEQYF.

This clonotype was counted at least ten times. This chain links TRBV12-3 or TRBV12-4 with TRBJ1-5; TRBD1 agrees at 9 bases. The CDR3 is made up of 21 amino acids. Losses at the gene ends were 1 base for V and 0 bases for J; bases not matched to a gene: 16. The CDR3: CASSLVRPFRDRDYSNQPQHF. CDR3 nucleotide sequence: TGTGCCAGCAGTTTAGTACGTCCTTTCCGGGACAGGGATTATAGCAATCAGCCCCAGCATTTT.

A few counts support this clonotype. V and J are TRBV5-4 and TRBJ1-6; possible D gene TRBD1, 5 bases. The CDR3 is 18 amino acids. The germline gives CDR1 SGHNT, CDR2 YYREEE (reference sequence). Trimming took off 3 bases at V and 5 bases at J, with 21 bases between the two ends. This CDR3 reads CASSSLGPRGGDNSPLHF. CDR3 nucleotides: TGTGCCAGCAGCTCCTTGGGTCCGCGGGGGGGAGATAATTCACCCCTCCACTTT.

The J gene is TRBJ1-6, the V gene TRBV4-2; 10 bases match TRBD1. Germline CDR1 LGHNA, CDR2 YNFKEQ. This CDR3 has 15 residues. Germline trimming cut 5 bases from V and 5 bases from J; bases unmatched to any gene: 3. In DNA, the CDR3 is TGTGCCAGCAGCTTGGGACAGGGGCATAATTCACCCCTCCACTTT. Amino acids: CASSLGQGHNSPLHF.

The rearrangement links TRBV18 to TRBJ1-5; D is perhaps TRBD1 (6 bases). CDR1 is KGHSH, CDR2 LQKENI, per germline. This CDR3 contains 14 residues. V was cut by 3 bases and J by 6 bases, with 12 bases left in between. CDR3 protein: CASSPDSRGQPQHF. The CDR3 DNA sequence: TGTGCCAGCTCACCGGACAGCAGAGGTCAGCCCCAGCATTTT.

The rearrangement joins TRBV10-3 to TRBJ2-3; 7 bases are a match to TRBD1. Trimming cost V 4 bases and J 6 bases; bases outside gene matches: 4. The CDR3 has 13 amino acids. Germline values: CDR1 ENHRY, CDR2 SYGVKD. CDR3 amino acids: CAISGVQGDTQYF. CDR3 DNA sequence: TGTGCCATCAGTGGGGTACAGGGGGATACGCAGTATTTT.

This clonotype occurred a few times. The V and J genes are TRBV27 and TRBJ1-5; TRBD1 agrees at 7 bases. The CDR3 runs to 14 residues. In germline, CDR1 is MNHEY, CDR2 SMNVEV (reference sequence). J lost 4 bases, V lost 3 bases, and 3 bases had no gene match. This chain's CDR3 is CASSLIRGNQPQHF. CDR3 DNA sequence: TGTGCCAGCAGTTTGATCAGGGGGAATCAGCCCCAGCATTTT.